The 8 T cell receptor beta chains in this list originate from one sample, sequenced in a study of blood T cell repertoires in COVID-19. TCRdb's copy holds only in-frame clones and misses some; the assay was immunoSEQ multiplex PCR. The sample carries around 180,000 clones, approximately 86% recorded once. Sequenced: peripheral blood. The receptors shown here come from a woman in her twenties or thirties with active or convalescent COVID-19.

This clone was seen once. The chain has TRBV7-6 and TRBJ1-2, with a weak D call TRBD1 (5 bases). The germline CDR1 and CDR2 sequences are SGHVS and FNYEAQ. Trimming pared 4 bases from V and 7 bases from J, leaving 19 bases between. This CDR3 comprises 15 residues. Here the CDR3 reads CASSSDQGSVLGYTF. The DNA for the CDR3 is TGTGCCAGCAGCTCCGACCAGGGATCCGTACTTGGCTACACCTTC.

The rearrangement joins TRBV5-4 to TRBJ1-6; the match to TRBD1 covers 7 bases. V dropped 4 bases and J dropped 4; count of bases not matched to a gene: 8. The CDR3 covers 16 residues. CDR1 is SGHNT and CDR2 is YYREEE in the germline V gene (reference sequence). The CDR3 protein is CASSPGTVDYNSPLHF. The CDR3 bases are TGTGCCAGCAGCCCCGGGACAGTCGATTATAATTCACCCCTCCACTTT. The whole variable domain, filled in from reference TRBV5-4 and TRBJ1-6, reads ETGVTQSPTHLIKTRGQQVTLRCSSQSGHNTVSWYQQALGQGPQFIFQYYREEENGRGNFPPRFSGLQFPNYSSELNVNALELDDSALYLCASSPGTVDYNSPLHFGNGTRLTVT.

The chain links TRBV19 to TRBJ2-7; 7 nucleotides align to TRBD2. With V trimmed by 6 bases and J by 2 bases, 13 bases remained unmatched. The CDR3 extends over 16 amino acids. From germline, CDR1 is LNHDA and CDR2 SQIVND (reference sequence). CDR3 in DNA: TGTGCCAGTAGCCCTGGGGCAAGCGGGGCTACCTACGAGCAGTACTTC. Residues: CASSPGASGATYEQYF.

This chain uses TRBV27 with TRBJ1-2; D gene unclear. CDR1 is MNHEY, CDR2 SMNVEV, per germline (reference sequence). The V end was cut by 0 bases, the J end by 2 bases, with 10 bases between. The CDR3 consists of 15 residues. CDR3 sequence reads: CASSLSRRTNYGYTF. The CDR3 DNA is TGTGCCAGCAGTTTATCGAGGAGAACAAACTATGGCTACACCTTC.

This chain links TRBV18 with TRBJ1-4, with 8 bases aligning to TRBD1. Germline loops: CDR1 KGHSH, CDR2 LQKENI. Trimming cost V 5 bases and J 5 bases; bases outside gene matches: 7. The CDR3 loop spans 15 amino acids. DNA of the CDR3: TGTGCCAGCTCAACTTACCGGGACAGGAATGAAAAACTGTTTTTT. Its protein is CASSTYRDRNEKLFF.

The chain combines TRBV9 with TRBJ2-5; D is ambiguous. The CDR3 extends over 14 amino acids. CDR1 and CDR2 (germline): SGDLS, YYNGEE. Trimming left V 0 bases short and J 2 bases short, with 8 bases between. The CDR3 spells CASSVASDQETQYF. CDR3 DNA sequence: TGTGCCAGCAGCGTAGCGAGCGATCAAGAGACCCAGTACTTC.

As DNA, the CDR3 is TGCGCCAGCAGCCAAGATACCCAGAACTATGGCTACACCTTC. Amino acid sequence: CASSQDTQNYGYTF. The chain carries TRBV4-1 and TRBJ1-2, with no clear D. Trimming removed 0 bases at V and 2 bases at J, with 7 bases between. This CDR3 contains 14 residues. From germline, CDR1 is MGHRA and CDR2 YSYEKL.

This chain links TRBV9 with TRBJ2-2, with a weak D call TRBD2 (6 bases). V lost 0 bases, J lost 3 bases, and 15 bases lay in between. The CDR3 contains 17 residues. Germline CDR1 SGDLS, CDR2 YYNGEE. The CDR3 sequence is CASSVAFGRDDTGELFF. The DNA of the CDR3 is TGTGCCAGCAGCGTAGCTTTTGGGCGGGACGACACCGGGGAGCTGTTTTTT.